A single sample gave rise to the 27 T cell receptor beta chains below, sequenced in a study of blood T cell repertoires in COVID-19. TCRdb's copy holds only in-frame clones and misses some; the assay was immunoSEQ multiplex PCR. This table has around 71,000 clones, approximately 86% appearing once. The sequencing sample was made of peripheral blood. The receptors here all came from a woman aged 55-69 years with acute or convalescent COVID-19.

This clone was detected only once. The chain combines TRBV2 with TRBJ1-5; D unclear. V was trimmed by 2 bases and J by 6 bases, leaving 14 bases between them. This CDR3 is built from 15 residues. Germline CDR1 reads SNHLY; CDR2 reads FYNNEI. The CDR3 nucleotides are TGTGCCAGCAGTGAATCGGTAGTCCCGGTTCAGCCCCAGCATTTT. Translated, it gives CASSESVVPVQPQHF.

This clone showed up just a few times. The rearrangement uses TRBV10-2 and TRBJ1-6; 10 bases map to TRBD1. This CDR3 spans 17 amino acids. In germline, CDR1 is WSHSY, CDR2 SAAADI. Unmatched junction bases numbered 7, after V lost 8 bases and J lost 0 bases. CDR3 in amino acids: CASRDRGLSSYNSPLHF. DNA of the CDR3: TGCGCCAGCCGGGACAGGGGTCTAAGCTCCTATAATTCACCCCTCCACTTT.

This chain links TRBV27 with TRBJ2-1; 7 nucleotides match TRBD1. This CDR3 comprises 15 residues. Losses at the gene ends were 7 bases for V and 4 bases for J; bases not matched to a gene: 10. Per germline, CDR1 MNHEY and CDR2 SMNVEV (reference sequence). CDR3 protein: CASILDRDGYNEQFF. CDR3 nucleotide sequence: TGTGCCAGCATCCTCGACAGGGATGGGTACAATGAGCAGTTCTTC.

In its sample, this clone was seen a few times. The chain employs TRBV6-1 and TRBJ1-5; D call uncertain. The CDR3 loop spans 13 amino acids. The V gene lost 2 bases and the J gene lost 6 bases, with 8 bases spanning the gap. Looked up from germline, CDR1 is MNHNS and CDR2 is SASEGT. The CDR3 DNA follows: TGTGCCAGCAGTGAAATTATCGGTCAGCCCCAGCATTTT. Translation gives CASSEIIGQPQHF.

CDR3 loop: CASSPLEGVSYEQYF. The DNA for the CDR3 is TGTGCCAGCAGCCCGCTAGAGGGAGTTTCCTACGAGCAGTACTTC. The V call is TRBV6-5, the J call TRBJ2-7, with D perhaps TRBD2 (5 bases). V lost 6 bases, J lost 1 base, and 16 bases lay in between. In germline, CDR1 is MNHEY, CDR2 SVGAGI. CDR3 size: 15 residues.

The chain couples TRBV10-3 to TRBJ2-7; TRBD2 agrees at 10 bases. The trim removed 5 bases at V and 6 bases at J, leaving 10 bases unmatched. The CDR3 length is 15 residues. CDR1 is ENHRY, CDR2 SYGVKD, per germline. CDR3 DNA sequence: TGTGCCATCAGTATAAGAGCGGGGGGGCCTGGCGAGCAGTACTTC. Its translation: CAISIRAGGPGEQYF.

The rearrangement joins TRBV7-6 to TRBJ2-2, with 12 positions matching TRBD2. The CDR3 spans 18 residues. V lost 2 bases to trimming and J lost 7 bases; unmatched junction nucleotides: 11. Germline CDR1 reads SGHVS; CDR2 reads FNYEAQ. The CDR3: CASSLSLAGGPQNGELFF. CDR3 sequence (DNA): TGTGCCAGCAGCTTAAGCCTAGCGGGAGGGCCCCAAAACGGGGAGCTGTTTTTT.

In its sample, this clone was seen a few times. The rearrangement joins TRBV18 to TRBJ2-7, with 8 bases identical to TRBD1. With V trimmed by 7 bases and J by 6 bases, 8 bases remained unmatched. The CDR3 sequence is 13 residues long. Germline CDR1 KGHSH, CDR2 LQKENI. The CDR3 loop reads CASLPGQDSEQYF. In DNA, the CDR3 is TGTGCCAGCTTACCGGGACAGGACAGCGAGCAGTACTTC.

This chain joins TRBV11-3 and TRBJ2-5; TRBD1 agrees at 8 bases. V was clipped by 7 bases and J by 2 bases; unmatched bases: 9. The CDR3 spans 15 residues. Per germline, CDR1 SGHNT and CDR2 YENEEA. The CDR3: CASTIGQGGQETQYF. The CDR3, as DNA: TGTGCCAGCACCATTGGACAGGGCGGGCAAGAGACCCAGTACTTC.

The DNA for the CDR3 is TGTGCCAGCAGCCCCGACAGGGGCACAGATACGCAGTATTTT. It codes for CASSPDRGTDTQYF. This chain links TRBV7-3 with TRBJ2-3, with 7 nucleotides matching TRBD1. The CDR3 covers 14 residues. Germline CDR1 and CDR2: SGHTA and FQGTGA. V shed 5 bases, J shed 1 base, and the junction held 3 bases outside the gene matches.

The chain has TRBV20-1 and TRBJ2-1, with TRBD1 as a possible D gene (6 bases). The germline V gene has CDR1 DFQATT and CDR2 SNEGSKA (reference sequence). V was clipped by 3 bases and J by 6 bases, with 18 bases between them. The length of the CDR3 is 15 residues. CDR3 in DNA: TGCAGTGCTAGTACCCCGGACAGAAATACCAATGAGCAGTTCTTC. Translation: CSASTPDRNTNEQFF.

This rearrangement joins TRBV6-4 to TRBJ2-3, with 7 bases aligning to TRBD1. The CDR3 spans 15 residues. CDR1 is MRHNA and CDR2 is SNTAGT in the germline V gene. V shed 4 bases and J 5 bases; nucleotides not matched to a gene: 9. The CDR3 reads CASSGTDRAEDTQYF. The DNA for the CDR3 is TGTGCCAGCAGTGGGACTGACAGGGCGGAAGATACGCAGTATTTT.

The gene calls are TRBV7-2 and TRBJ2-5; 7 positions match TRBD1. This CDR3 contains 13 residues. V gave up 4 bases and J gave up 5 bases; unmatched junction bases: 4. Looked up from germline, CDR1 is SGHTA and CDR2 is FQGNSA. CDR3 residues: CASSSQGRETQYF. CDR3 nucleotides: TGTGCCAGCAGCTCACAGGGGCGGGAGACCCAGTACTTC.

The chain recombines TRBV28 with TRBJ1-5, with 9 bases aligning to TRBD1. This CDR3 has 16 residues. Trimming took 1 base from V and 5 from J; bases not matched to a gene: 6. Per germline, CDR1 MDHEN and CDR2 SYDVKM. Here the CDR3 DNA reads TGTGCCAGCAGTTTATTTGGGACAGGGAGTCATCAGCCCCAGCATTTT. Its translation is CASSLFGTGSHQPQHF.

The chain joins TRBV7-2 to TRBJ1-6; D not resolved. The CDR3 loop spans 14 amino acids. V lost 4 bases to trimming and J lost 7 bases, with 11 bases between them. Germline values: CDR1 SGHTA, CDR2 FQGNSA. CDR3 DNA: TGTGCCAGCAGCTGGAGGGCCTCGAATTCACCCCTCCACTTT. It translates to CASSWRASNSPLHF.

V and J are TRBV28 and TRBJ1-1; D might be TRBD1 (6 bases). Germline assignment: CDR1 MDHEN and CDR2 SYDVKM. The CDR3 covers 11 residues. Trimming removed 6 bases at V and 9 bases at J, with 11 bases between. CDR3 DNA: TGTGCCAGCAGCGTACAGGGTAAAGCTTTCTTT. Residues: CASSVQGKAFF.

The rearrangement uses TRBV5-6 and TRBJ2-1; D remains ambiguous. Germline lookup yields CDR1 SGHDT and CDR2 YYEEEE. V was trimmed by 1 base and J by 9 bases, leaving 8 bases between them. The CDR3 totals 12 residues. CDR3 nucleotides: TGTGCCAGCAGCTTGTTGGAGATTGAGCAGTTCTTC. Amino acid sequence: CASSLLEIEQFF.

The table lists this clone with a count of one. The V and J genes are TRBV28 and TRBJ1-1; D is possibly TRBD1 (5 bases). The germline V gene encodes CDR1 MDHEN and CDR2 SYDVKM. Trimming cost V 2 bases and J 3 bases, with 16 bases left between them. This CDR3 has 16 residues. The CDR3 spells CASSLVRGGTYTEAFF. The DNA of the CDR3 is TGTGCCAGCAGTTTAGTGCGTGGGGGGACGTACACTGAAGCTTTCTTT. Filled out from reference TRBV28 and TRBJ1-1, the complete variable domain reads DVKVTQSSRYLVKRTGEKVFLECVQDMDHENMFWYRQDPGLGLRLIYFSYDVKMKEKGDIPEGYSVSREKKERFSLILESASTNQTSMYLCASSLVRGGTYTEAFFGQGTRLTVV.

The chain carries TRBV4-1 and TRBJ1-3; 10 positions match TRBD1. The CDR3 is 17 residues long. J lost 0 bases, V lost 5 bases, and 7 bases had no gene match. The V gene's germline CDR1 is MGHRA and CDR2 YSYEKL. The CDR3 sequence is CASSFRWTGGSGNTIYF. CDR3 nucleotides: TGCGCCAGCAGCTTCCGGTGGACAGGGGGCTCTGGAAACACCATATATTTT.

The J gene is TRBJ1-1, the V gene TRBV18; 7 bases agree with TRBD1. After removal of 3 bases from V and 0 bases from J, the junction contained 7 bases not matched to a gene. The CDR3 covers 16 residues. Germline values: CDR1 KGHSH, CDR2 LQKENI. The CDR3 region has the DNA TGTGCCAGCTCACCTAGATCGACAGGGTTGAACACTGAAGCTTTCTTT. Translating gives CASSPRSTGLNTEAFF.

This clone was counted a few times. The chain is built from TRBV11-3 and TRBJ2-3, with D uncertain. Trimming left V 1 base short and J 5 bases short, with 7 bases between. CDR1 is SGHNT and CDR2 is YENEEA in the germline V gene. The length of the CDR3 is 13 residues. The CDR3 nucleotides are TGTGCCAGCAGCTTAGTCAGTGGAGATACGCAGTATTTT. It codes for CASSLVSGDTQYF. The full variable domain, completed using reference TRBV11-3 and TRBJ2-3, is EAGVVQSPRYKIIEKKQPVAFWCNPISGHNTLYWYLQNLGQGPELLIRYENEEAVDDSQLPKDRFSAERLKGVDSTLKIQPAELGDSAVYLCASSLVSGDTQYFGPGTRLTVL.

The rearrangement uses TRBV11-2 and TRBJ2-7; 7 bases match TRBD1. J gave up 0 bases and V 4 bases, and 3 bases lay outside the gene matches. CDR1 and CDR2 (germline): SGHAT, FQNNGV. The CDR3 contains 14 residues. CDR3 region: CASSYRDSSYEQYF. The CDR3, as DNA: TGTGCCAGCAGCTACCGGGACAGCTCCTACGAGCAGTACTTC.

V is TRBV11-2 and J is TRBJ2-1, with 12 bases lining up with TRBD2. The CDR3 is 18 residues long. Germline CDR1 SGHAT, CDR2 FQNNGV. V was clipped by 5 bases and J by 4 bases; unmatched bases: 12. DNA of the CDR3: TGTGCCAGCAGCCTAAGCCTAGGGACTAGCGGGCAATACAATGAGCAGTTCTTC. This translates into CASSLSLGTSGQYNEQFF.

J is TRBJ2-7 and V is TRBV18; 7 bases are shared with TRBD1. Germline lookup yields CDR1 KGHSH and CDR2 LQKENI. The CDR3 sequence is 15 residues long. The V gene end was trimmed by 1 base and the J gene end by 3 bases; junction bases not matched to a gene: 6. This chain's CDR3 is CASSPRETGVYEQYF. In DNA form, the CDR3 reads TGTGCCAGCTCACCACGGGAAACAGGGGTCTACGAGCAGTACTTC.

V usage is TRBV27 and J usage is TRBJ1-2; perhaps TRBD1 as D (6 bases). Germline V gene sequence: CDR1 MNHEY, CDR2 SMNVEV (reference sequence). CDR3 length equals 14 residues. With 4 bases removed from V and 1 base from J, the gap between germline ends came to 10 bases. The DNA of the CDR3 is TGTGCCAGCAGTTCCGGACAGAGTAACTATGGCTACACCTTC. This sequence encodes CASSSGQSNYGYTF.

This clone has a single count. V is TRBV27 and J is TRBJ1-6, with a weak D call TRBD1 (6 bases). The CDR3 has 16 residues. V was shortened by 2 bases and J by 7 bases, with 15 bases between the two germline ends. The V gene's germline CDR1 is MNHEY and CDR2 SMNVEV (reference sequence). The CDR3 DNA follows: TGTGCCAGCAGTTTAAAACAGGGCTTCCGGAATTCACCCCTCCACTTT. Amino acids: CASSLKQGFRNSPLHF.

The chain links TRBV12-1 to TRBJ2-7; the table's D call, TRBD2, has no DNA check behind it. TRBV12-1 is shown as a pseudogene. This CDR3 is 16 amino acids long. The CDR3 bases are TGTGCCAGCAGCTTTGAGTTAGGTTGGGTCGCGGAGGAGCAGTACTTC. This translates into CASSFELGWVAEEQYF.